What follows are 21 T cell receptor beta chains derived from one specimen sequenced in a study of cytomegalovirus exposure and HLA in healthy donors. In the PCR, 60 Vbeta and 13 Jbeta primers were used. Clones were sequenced by immunoSEQ multiplex PCR, and TCRdb holds only the in-frame ones, with some missing. The table records 120,000 or so clones, 15% of them present only once. Source material: PBMCs. The receptor set was obtained from a woman aged 18-29 years in good health and CMV-seronegative.

This clone was seen a handful of times. The CDR3 DNA follows: TGTGCCAGCAAACAGGGCTATAATTCACCCCTCCACTTT. Translating gives CASKQGYNSPLHF. The chain uses TRBV27 and TRBJ1-6, with D possibly being TRBD1 (6 bases). CDR1 MNHEY and CDR2 SMNVEV come from the germline V gene (reference sequence). Trimming took off 7 bases at V and 3 bases at J, with 7 bases between the two ends. The CDR3 length is 13 residues.

This clone has only a few counts. V gene TRBV19 combines with J gene TRBJ1-4, with D possibly matching TRBD1 (6 bases). The CDR3 covers 13 residues. V lost 5 bases and J lost 11, with 15 bases in between. The germline gives CDR1 LNHDA, CDR2 SQIVND (reference sequence). Here the CDR3 DNA reads TGTGCCAGTAGTCTGGGAAAGAGGGGGAAACTGTTTTTT. Translation gives CASSLGKRGKLFF.

This clone was observed a few times. The V gene is TRBV6-5, the J gene TRBJ2-4; 9 bases line up with TRBD1. The trim removed 6 bases at V and 7 bases at J, leaving 7 bases unmatched. Per germline, CDR1 MNHEY and CDR2 SVGAGI. CDR3 length equals 14 residues. This CDR3 reads CASREDRGENIQYF. CDR3 coding DNA: TGTGCCAGCAGGGAGGACAGGGGAGAGAACATTCAGTACTTC.

The V and J genes are TRBV11-2 and TRBJ2-2; D not resolved. The CDR3 is 14 amino acids. The V end was cut by 3 bases, the J end by 7 bases, with 12 bases between. CDR1 and CDR2 (germline): SGHAT, FQNNGV. DNA of the CDR3: TGTGCCAGCAGCTTTGGTTTTACGGGCGGGGAGCTGTTTTTT. It codes for CASSFGFTGGELFF. The variable domain in full, completed from reference TRBV11-2 and TRBJ2-2, reads EAGVAQSPRYKIIEKRQSVAFWCNPISGHATLYWYQQILGQGPKLLIQFQNNGVVDDSQLPKDRFSAERLKGVDSTLKIQPAKLEDSAVYLCASSFGFTGGELFFGEGSRLTVL.

The chain is built from TRBV5-6 and TRBJ2-1; possibly TRBD1 for D (6 bases). CDR3 length: 15 residues. The V end lost 2 bases, the J end lost 10 bases, and 19 bases lay between the germline ends. Germline lookup yields CDR1 SGHDT and CDR2 YYEEEE. The CDR3 spells CASSFSRDTFREQFF. For the CDR3, the DNA is TGTGCCAGCAGCTTTAGCCGGGACACGTTTCGGGAGCAGTTCTTC.

This clone was observed a few times. The chain is built from TRBV5-1 and TRBJ2-1; 7 nucleotides agree with TRBD2. The CDR3 has 14 amino acids. Germline-derived CDR1 and CDR2 are SGHRS and YFSETQ. After removal of 1 base from V and 6 bases from J, the junction contained 4 bases not matched to a gene. This chain's CDR3 is CASSLTGRPNEQFF. For the CDR3, the DNA is TGCGCCAGCAGCTTGACCGGGAGGCCCAATGAGCAGTTCTTC.

The chain couples TRBV19 to TRBJ2-7; weak D call: TRBD2 (5 bases). CDR3 length: 15 residues. The ends were cut back, 7 bases at V and 1 base at J, with 17 bases in the middle. In germline, CDR1 is LNHDA, CDR2 SQIVND (reference sequence). The CDR3 reads CASTPSAGGSYEQYF. The DNA for the CDR3 is TGTGCCAGTACCCCTTCTGCGGGCGGTTCCTACGAGCAGTACTTC.

The chain has TRBV28 and TRBJ2-7, with D tentatively TRBD2 (6 bases). Between the trimmed V and J ends, which lost 3 bases and 3 bases, there was a span of 24 bases. The CDR3 contains 18 residues. Germline values: CDR1 MDHEN, CDR2 SYDVKM. The CDR3 DNA reads as TGTGCCAGCAGTTTTGCGGGGCAGGGTTTACGAGGGGTCTACGAGCAGTACTTC. Encoded protein: CASSFAGQGLRGVYEQYF.

Note on this clone: Distinct nucleotide sequences in the sample also encode this CDR3. The chain couples TRBV30 to TRBJ2-7, with TRBD1 matching over 7 bases. The CDR3 covers 14 residues. Trimming took 3 bases from V and 10 from J; bases not matched to a gene: 15. Germline CDR1 and CDR2: GTSNPN and SVGIG (reference sequence). CDR3: CAWSPLGTVSEQYF. CDR3 bases: TGTGCCTGGAGCCCACTCGGGACAGTCTCCGAACAGTACTTC.

This clone was recorded a few times. The chain employs TRBV7-8 and TRBJ2-7; D remains ambiguous. V was trimmed by 1 base and J by 1 base, leaving 14 bases between them. Germline lookup yields CDR1 SGHVS and CDR2 FQNEAQ. There are 16 residues in the CDR3. The CDR3 bases are TGTGCCAGCAGCTTAGGAGTGAGTACGGTTTCCTACGAGCAGTACTTC. Translation gives CASSLGVSTVSYEQYF. Supplemented by reference TRBV7-8 and TRBJ2-7, the full variable domain reads GAGVSQSPRYKVAKRGQDVALRCDPISGHVSLFWYQQALGQGPEFLTYFQNEAQLDKSGLPSDRFFAERPEGSVSTLKIQRTQQEDSAVYLCASSLGVSTVSYEQYFGPGTRLTVT.

The chain recombines TRBV5-1 with TRBJ2-1; 12 bases line up with TRBD2. The CDR3 extends over 19 amino acids. CDR1 SGHRS and CDR2 YFSETQ come from the germline V gene. Germline trimming cut 4 bases from V and 0 bases from J; bases unmatched to any gene: 11. The CDR3 is CASSLRTSGEPSSYNEQFF. CDR3 DNA sequence: TGCGCCAGCAGCCTAAGGACTAGCGGGGAGCCGAGCTCCTACAATGAGCAGTTCTTC.

This clone was detected only a few times. V gene TRBV30 combines with J gene TRBJ1-2, with D unresolved. The V end lost 5 bases, the J end lost 3 bases, and 16 bases lay between the germline ends. This CDR3 has 14 amino acids. Germline loops: CDR1 GTSNPN, CDR2 SVGIG (reference sequence). CDR3 DNA: TGTGCCTGGGGGTCCGTGTTGGGAGACTATGGCTACACCTTC. It encodes CAWGSVLGDYGYTF.

This clone was observed a few times. This rearrangement joins TRBV7-2 to TRBJ1-6; possibly TRBD1 for D (6 bases). The length of the CDR3 is 15 residues. Deletions cut 2 bases from V and 5 bases from J, with 10 bases between. From germline, CDR1 is SGHTA and CDR2 FQGNSA. The CDR3 region is CASSLTGTDNSPLHF. DNA of the CDR3: TGTGCCAGCAGCTTAACAGGGACCGATAATTCACCCCTCCACTTT.

The chain employs TRBV11-2 and TRBJ2-3, with D possibly TRBD2 on 5 matching bases. CDR1 and CDR2 (germline): SGHAT, FQNNGV. V dropped 2 bases and J dropped 4 bases, with 10 bases sitting between them. The CDR3 runs to 14 residues. In DNA, the CDR3 is TGTGCCAGCAGCTTAACACGGGGTGCAGATACGCAGTATTTT. This sequence encodes CASSLTRGADTQYF.

The sample holds a few counts of this clone. The chain carries TRBV7-9 and TRBJ2-1; D not certain. The germline V and J ends were trimmed by 3 bases and 10 bases, with 10 bases remaining between them. CDR3 length: 12 amino acids. Germline V gene sequence: CDR1 SEHNR, CDR2 FQNEAQ (reference sequence). The CDR3 loop reads CASSLSPGEQFF. Here the CDR3 DNA reads TGTGCCAGCAGCTTGTCCCCCGGGGAGCAGTTCTTC.

This clone was picked up a small number of times. The same CDR3 also results from other DNA sequences found in this sample. V and J are TRBV30 and TRBJ2-2; D is perhaps TRBD2 (5 bases). Trimming removed 5 bases at V and 5 bases at J, with 15 bases between. CDR1 and CDR2 (germline): GTSNPN, SVGIG (reference sequence). This CDR3 comprises 14 residues. The CDR3 nucleotides are TGTGCCTGGGACGGGGTCGCCCAAACCGGGGAGCTGTTTTTT. Translating it yields CAWDGVAQTGELFF. The complete variable domain, with remaining parts taken from reference TRBV30 and TRBJ2-2, reads SQTIHQWPATLVQPVGSPLSLECTVEGTSNPNLYWYRQAAGRGLQLLFYSVGIGQISSEVPQNLSASRPQDRQFILSSKKLLLSDSGFYLCAWDGVAQTGELFFGEGSRLTVL.

The gene calls are TRBV28 and TRBJ2-3, with TRBD1 identical over 7 bases. The germline V gene encodes CDR1 MDHEN and CDR2 SYDVKM. V lost 3 bases, J lost 6 bases, and 6 bases stayed unmatched. This CDR3 contains 14 residues. The CDR3, as DNA: TGTGCCAGCAGTTTCCGAGGGGGCGCGGATACGCAGTATTTT. Protein: CASSFRGGADTQYF.

V usage is TRBV6-6 and J usage is TRBJ1-6, with no clear D. This CDR3 comprises 15 residues. CDR1 and CDR2 (germline): MNHNY, SVGAGI (reference sequence). The V end lost 0 bases, the J end lost 5 bases, and 8 bases lay between the germline ends. The chain's CDR3 is CASSYSGTDNSPLHF. CDR3 bases: TGTGCCAGCAGTTACTCGGGCACCGATAATTCACCCCTCCACTTT.

CDR3 in amino acids: CASPLTGNTEAFF. CDR3 DNA: TGTGCCAGCCCTCTTACAGGAAACACTGAAGCTTTCTTT. The chain combines TRBV5-3 with TRBJ1-1; TRBD1 might be the D (5 bases). TRBV5-3 is known as an ORF, though its function is uncertain. V was clipped by 8 bases and J by 2 bases, with 13 bases between them. The CDR3 runs to 13 residues.

The gene calls are TRBV5-8 and TRBJ2-2, with a weak D call TRBD2 (5 bases). The CDR3 contains 15 residues. V was cut by 0 bases and J by 4 bases, with 10 bases left in between. In germline, CDR1 is SGHTS, CDR2 YDEGEE. CDR3 loop: CASSLGESATGELFF. CDR3 coding DNA: TGTGCCAGCAGCTTGGGGGAGTCGGCCACCGGGGAGCTGTTTTTT.

V gene TRBV5-1 combines with J gene TRBJ2-7; 14 bases line up with TRBD2. The CDR3 has 15 residues. The germline V gene has CDR1 SGHRS and CDR2 YFSETQ. V trimming: 4 bases; J trimming: 5 bases; junction bases outside the gene matches: 5. The CDR3 nucleotides are TGCGCCAGCAGCCCAGGGACTAGCGGGAGCCACGAGCAGTACTTC. As protein: CASSPGTSGSHEQYF.